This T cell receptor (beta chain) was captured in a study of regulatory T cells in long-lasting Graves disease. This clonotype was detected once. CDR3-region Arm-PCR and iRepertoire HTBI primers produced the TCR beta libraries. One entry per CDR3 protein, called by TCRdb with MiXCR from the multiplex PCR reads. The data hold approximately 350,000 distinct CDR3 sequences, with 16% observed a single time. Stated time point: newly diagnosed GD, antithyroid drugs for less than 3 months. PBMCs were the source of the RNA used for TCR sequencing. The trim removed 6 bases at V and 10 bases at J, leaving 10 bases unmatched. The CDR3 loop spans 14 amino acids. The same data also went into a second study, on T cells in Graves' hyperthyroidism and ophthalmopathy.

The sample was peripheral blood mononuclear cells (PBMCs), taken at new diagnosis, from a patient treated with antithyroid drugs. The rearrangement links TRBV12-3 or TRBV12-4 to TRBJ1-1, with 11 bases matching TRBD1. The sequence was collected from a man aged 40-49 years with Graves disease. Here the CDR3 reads CASSLAPGQGVAFF. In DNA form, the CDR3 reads TGTGCCAGCAGCCTAGCCCCGGGACAGGGGGTAGCTTTCTTT.